Below are 2 T cell receptor beta chains sequenced from a single sample in a study of response to subunit inactivated influenza vaccine (dated by TCRdb to the late 2010s). Library preparation used RT-PCR. Sequenced using an Illumina HiSeq 2500. TCRdb cleaned the public reads at Q25 with fastp, built clones with MiXCR and kept in-frame beta chains. Entries that share a CDR3 protein sequence are merged under the most common genes and DNA. This sample lists almost 600,000 distinct CDR3 sequences; around 15% were detected once. The ten largest clones capture around 10% of the sample. The sample was PBMCs from blood, taken roughly 12 days after vaccination. The receptor set was obtained from a man aged 50 or older who received an inactivated influenza vaccine. Donor details come from another sample of the same person, matched by shared clones.

This CDR3 reads CAISSLDNEQFF. CDR3 coding DNA: TGTGCCATCAGCTCACTAGACAATGAGCAGTTCTTC. The rearrangement links TRBV10-3 to TRBJ2-1, with TRBD2 as a possible D gene (5 bases). CDR1 is ENHRY, CDR2 SYGVKD, per germline. Trimming took off 6 bases at V and 5 bases at J, with 8 bases between the two ends. There are 12 residues in the CDR3.

In its sample, this clonotype was seen a few times. The chain links TRBV29-1 to TRBJ2-1; tentatively, D is TRBD2 (6 bases). The CDR3 extends over 11 amino acids. Trimming removed 7 bases at V and 10 bases at J, with 14 bases between. CDR1 and CDR2 (germline): SQVTM, ANQGSEA. The CDR3 spells CSGRGLYEQFF. CDR3 nucleotides: TGCAGCGGGCGGGGCCTCTACGAGCAGTTCTTC.